The 13 T cell receptor beta chains below were found in one sample sequenced in a study of cytomegalovirus exposure and HLA in healthy donors. With 60 Vbeta and 13 Jbeta primers, the PCR was carried out. The data were produced by immunoSEQ multiplex PCR, yet TCRdb's version contains in-frame clones alone and is incomplete. The sample has 160,000 or so clones, about 77% seen once. The sample was PBMCs. All receptors derive from a man younger than 45 in good health and CMV-seronegative.

This clone has just a few counts. The J gene is TRBJ2-7, the V gene TRBV9; possibly TRBD1 for D (6 bases). This CDR3 has 14 residues. Trimming removed 0 bases from V and 0 bases from J, with 7 bases in between. Germline CDR1 is SGDLS and CDR2 is YYNGEE. The CDR3 nucleotides are TGTGCCAGCAGCGTAGTAGGGGGCTCCTACGAGCAGTACTTC. Protein: CASSVVGGSYEQYF.

The chain joins TRBV28 to TRBJ2-3, with 10 bases matching TRBD2. The V and J ends lost 5 bases and 2 bases, in that order; junction bases with no gene match: 4. Germline CDR1 reads MDHEN; CDR2 reads SYDVKM. CDR3 size: 15 residues. The DNA for the CDR3 is TGTGCCAGCAGTCCCGGACTAGCGGTCACAGATACGCAGTATTTT. This gives the protein CASSPGLAVTDTQYF.

This chain links TRBV27 with TRBJ2-7; 8 bases match TRBD1. V trimming: 4 bases; J trimming: 4 bases; junction bases outside the gene matches: 9. The CDR3 spans 15 residues. Germline lookup yields CDR1 MNHEY and CDR2 SMNVEV (reference sequence). The CDR3 is CASSSYDRGRYEQYF. The CDR3, as DNA: TGTGCCAGCAGTTCCTATGACAGGGGACGGTACGAGCAGTACTTC.

The gene calls are TRBV19 and TRBJ2-1, with a tentative D call TRBD1 (5 bases). CDR3 size: 15 residues. Per the germline V gene, CDR1 is LNHDA and CDR2 is SQIVND (reference sequence). V lost 0 bases and J lost 5, with 11 bases in between. In DNA form, the CDR3 reads TGTGCCAGTAGTATAGAGGGGCTGGAGAACAATGAGCAGTTCTTC. It encodes CASSIEGLENNEQFF.

This clone was counted a few times. The rearrangement joins TRBV5-1 to TRBJ1-1; D ambiguous. CDR1 and CDR2 (germline): SGHRS, YFSETQ. The CDR3 covers 14 residues. V dropped 1 base and J dropped 0 bases, with 7 bases sitting between them. CDR3 region: CASSLFQMNTEAFF. Written as DNA, the CDR3 is TGCGCCAGCAGCTTGTTTCAGATGAACACTGAAGCTTTCTTT.

This chain links TRBV9 with TRBJ2-1, with 12 bases fitting TRBD2. Looked up from germline, CDR1 is SGDLS and CDR2 is YYNGEE. The CDR3 is made up of 18 amino acids. V shed 4 bases, J shed 4 bases, and the junction held 12 bases outside the gene matches. DNA for the CDR3: TGTGCCAGCAGCACGCAAAGGGGGGGGACTAGCGGGTACAATGAGCAGTTCTTC. Translation gives CASSTQRGGTSGYNEQFF. The whole variable domain, filled in from reference TRBV9 and TRBJ2-1, reads DSGVTQTPKHLITATGQRVTLRCSPRSGDLSVYWYQQSLDQGLQFLIQYYNGEERAKGNILERFSAQQFPDLHSELNLSSLELGDSALYFCASSTQRGGTSGYNEQFFGPGTRLTVL.

CDR3 protein: CASSPDGYTF. Here the CDR3 DNA reads TGCGCCAGCAGTCCCGATGGCTACACCTTC. This sequence joins TRBV23-1 and TRBJ1-2; D not resolved. TRBV23-1 is known as an ORF, though its function is uncertain. The V gene lost 4 bases and the J gene lost 6 bases, with 3 bases spanning the gap. The CDR3 extends over 10 amino acids.

This chain links TRBV6-5 with TRBJ2-1; perhaps TRBD1 as D (6 bases). Germline V gene sequence: CDR1 MNHEY, CDR2 SVGAGI. The CDR3 sequence is 16 residues long. With 3 bases removed from V and 4 bases from J, the gap between germline ends came to 16 bases. Here the CDR3 reads CASSYSRDTLYNEQFF. CDR3 coding DNA: TGTGCCAGCAGTTATTCCCGGGACACCCTATACAATGAGCAGTTCTTC.

The chain couples TRBV4-2 to TRBJ2-2; 7 nucleotides match TRBD2. V shed 2 bases, J shed 5 bases, and the junction held 8 bases outside the gene matches. This CDR3 contains 16 residues. Germline lookup yields CDR1 LGHNA and CDR2 YNFKEQ. The CDR3, as DNA: TGTGCCAGCAGCCAATCAGGCGGGAGTAGGACCGGGGAGCTGTTTTTT. Translation: CASSQSGGSRTGELFF.

The genes are TRBV30 and TRBJ1-4; D ambiguous. The CDR3 spans 13 residues. V was shortened by 1 base and J by 3 bases, with 6 bases between the two germline ends. Looked up from germline, CDR1 is GTSNPN and CDR2 is SVGIG (reference sequence). The CDR3 DNA sequence: TGTGCCTGGAGTGGTACACCTAATGAAAAACTGTTTTTT. Protein: CAWSGTPNEKLFF.

This chain connects TRBV30 to TRBJ2-4, with 9 bases matching TRBD2. J lost 11 bases, V lost 4 bases, and 9 bases had no gene match. The CDR3 runs 13 residues. CDR1 GTSNPN and CDR2 SVGIG come from the germline V gene (reference sequence). The CDR3 region is CAWKVAGVPLQYF. The CDR3, as DNA: TGTGCCTGGAAAGTAGCGGGAGTGCCCCTTCAGTACTTC.

Comment on this clone: Compared with germline, one end of the junction differs, possibly owing to a read error. J is TRBJ2-5 and V is TRBV7-7; 14 bases map to TRBD2. The CDR3 contains 16 residues. In germline, CDR1 is SSHAT, CDR2 FNYEAQ (reference sequence). In DNA form, the CDR3 reads TGTGCTAGCAGCTCAGGGACTAGCGGGGGTGAAGAGACCCAGTACTTC. The encoded protein is CASSSGTSGGEETQYF.

The chain couples TRBV19 to TRBJ1-2; 11 nucleotides align to TRBD1. The CDR3 has 15 amino acids. Germline CDR1 reads LNHDA; CDR2 reads SQIVND (reference sequence). The V and J ends lost 1 base and 8 bases, in that order; junction bases with no gene match: 6. The CDR3 is CASSIGGTGGGGYTF. The CDR3 coding sequence is TGTGCCAGTAGTATAGGAGGGACAGGGGGTGGAGGCTACACCTTC.